This T cell receptor beta chain was sequenced for a study of post-analysis software for immune sequencing data. Study-level information: Recorded subtypes: relapsing-remitting, secondary progressive, progressive-relapsing; some patients unannotated.

Findings of the study overall: The F measure placed samples prepared in the same batch into strongly shared clusters. Five TRBV segments, including TRBV5-6, TRBV5-1 and TRBV20-1, were more frequent in patients than controls. Controls significantly exceeded multiple sclerosis patients in normalized Chao1 diversity.

As to this clonotype: The antigen is unknown.

CDR1 and CDR2 (germline): MNHEY, SMNVEV (reference sequence). V lost 3 bases, J lost 3 bases, and 15 bases lay in between. There are 15 residues in the CDR3. Unique molecular identifiers were built into the TCR beta cDNA libraries. The T cell input of roughly 0.95 to 10 million gave about half a million cDNA molecules. From the PCR reads, TCRdb called clonotypes with MiXCR, one entry per CDR3 protein. The sample comprises hundreds of thousands of distinct CDR3 sequences, 30% to 45% of which are singletons, and 13% rests with the top ten. The clonotype was recovered from a girl aged 10 to 17 with multiple sclerosis. The rearrangement links TRBV27 to TRBJ2-7; D is possibly TRBD1 (5 bases). Sequences were obtained from blood. The CDR3 DNA is TGTGCCAGCAGTTTGGCCAGGGTGGCTAGCTACGAGCAGTACTTC. Its protein is CASSLARVASYEQYF.